These 29 T cell receptor beta chains were sequenced from one sample in a study of blood T cell repertoires in COVID-19. The assay was immunoSEQ multiplex PCR, and TCRdb's table has in-frame clones only and misses some. The sample carries about 320,000 clones, roughly 90% recorded once. Sequences were obtained from peripheral blood. The source of these receptors is a man between 18 and 29 years old who had recovered from COVID-19.

The chain is built from TRBV6-2 or TRBV6-3 and TRBJ2-7; TRBD2 is a possible D gene (5 bases). Trimming took off 5 bases at V and 2 bases at J, with 16 bases between the two ends. There are 15 residues in the CDR3. Per the germline V gene, CDR1 is MNHEY and CDR2 is SVGEGT. In DNA form, the CDR3 reads TGTGCCAGCAGTGCCCACCGGGGAGTACCCTACGAGCAGTACTTC. Amino acid sequence: CASSAHRGVPYEQYF.

This chain uses TRBV18 with TRBJ1-4, with TRBD1 matching 10 bases. V shed 2 bases, J shed 5 bases, and the junction held 2 bases outside the gene matches. The CDR3 spans 15 residues. Per germline, CDR1 KGHSH and CDR2 LQKENI. The CDR3 sequence: CASSPGGQGNEKLFF. CDR3 sequence (DNA): TGTGCCAGCTCACCAGGGGGACAGGGGAATGAAAAACTGTTTTTT.

This sequence joins TRBV7-9 and TRBJ1-1; 8 positions agree with TRBD1. Trimming removed 5 bases from V and 1 base from J; junction bases left unmatched: 6. The CDR3 runs to 15 residues. Germline lookup yields CDR1 SEHNR and CDR2 FQNEAQ (reference sequence). CDR3 amino acids: CASSARQGKNTEAFF. The CDR3 DNA reads TGTGCCAGCAGCGCACGACAGGGGAAGAACACTGAAGCTTTCTTT.

The chain recombines TRBV11-2 with TRBJ1-1; 8 bases align to TRBD1. J was trimmed by 0 bases and V by 1 base; bases with no gene match: 1. The CDR3 covers 15 residues. Looked up from germline, CDR1 is SGHAT and CDR2 is FQNNGV. CDR3 in amino acids: CASSLGDRMNTEAFF. The CDR3 region has the DNA TGTGCCAGCAGCTTAGGGGACAGGATGAACACTGAAGCTTTCTTT.

The rearrangement uses TRBV9 and TRBJ2-7, with 9 bases identical to TRBD1. With 3 bases clipped from V and 4 bases from J, the junction kept 2 bases outside the gene matches. Germline loops: CDR1 SGDLS, CDR2 YYNGEE. This CDR3 is 13 amino acids long. Written as DNA, the CDR3 is TGTGCCAGCAGCGACGGACAGGGGTACGAGCAGTACTTC. Its translation: CASSDGQGYEQYF.

The J gene is TRBJ2-3, the V gene TRBV7-3; D is ambiguous. Between the trimmed V and J ends, which lost 4 bases and 0 bases, there was a span of 5 bases. This CDR3 has 13 amino acids. The germline CDR1 and CDR2 sequences are SGHTA and FQGTGA. The CDR3: CASSSTSTDTQYF. For the CDR3, the DNA is TGTGCCAGCAGCTCCACTAGCACAGATACGCAGTATTTT.

The V call is TRBV18, the J call TRBJ1-1, with 9 nucleotides matching TRBD1. From germline, CDR1 is KGHSH and CDR2 LQKENI. The CDR3 length is 16 residues. V lost 2 bases, J lost 1 base, and 5 bases stayed unmatched. The CDR3, as DNA: TGTGCCAGCTCACCAATATCGGGACAGGGGAACACTGAAGCTTTCTTT. Amino acids: CASSPISGQGNTEAFF.

The V and J genes are TRBV2 and TRBJ1-5; 9 nucleotides agree with TRBD1. The germline V gene has CDR1 SNHLY and CDR2 FYNNEI. V was pared by 9 bases and J by 6 bases, with 9 bases of the junction left unmatched. The CDR3 length is 14 residues. The CDR3 region is CASIDRGTGQPQHF. The DNA of the CDR3 is TGTGCCAGTATTGACAGGGGGACGGGTCAGCCCCAGCATTTT.

The chain combines TRBV29-1 with TRBJ2-7; no reliable D call. The germline V and J ends were trimmed by 4 bases and 2 bases, with 6 bases remaining between them. There are 11 residues in the CDR3. Germline V CDR1 and CDR2: SQVTM, ANQGSEA. The CDR3 region is CSVVQAYEQYF. The CDR3 DNA is TGCAGCGTTGTCCAGGCCTACGAGCAGTACTTC.

This clone was detected only once. The chain couples TRBV9 to TRBJ2-2; maybe TRBD1 (5 bases). Germline values: CDR1 SGDLS, CDR2 YYNGEE. The germline V and J ends were trimmed by 3 bases and 0 bases, with 12 bases remaining between them. The CDR3 has 16 residues. CDR3 region: CASSAYWGPNTGELFF. The CDR3 DNA reads as TGTGCCAGCAGCGCGTATTGGGGCCCGAACACCGGGGAGCTGTTTTTT.

The CDR3 loop is CASMGASGSNEQFF. CDR3 sequence (DNA): TGTGCCAGCATGGGGGCTAGCGGGTCAAATGAGCAGTTCTTC. This sequence joins TRBV9 and TRBJ2-1; 8 nucleotides line up with TRBD2. CDR3 length: 14 residues. From germline, CDR1 is SGDLS and CDR2 YYNGEE. Trimming cost V 6 bases and J 7 bases; bases outside gene matches: 9. The whole variable domain, remainder taken from reference TRBV9 and TRBJ2-1, is DSGVTQTPKHLITATGQRVTLRCSPRSGDLSVYWYQQSLDQGLQFLIQYYNGEERAKGNILERFSAQQFPDLHSELNLSSLELGDSALYFCASMGASGSNEQFFGPGTRLTVL.

CDR3 sequence (DNA): TGTGCCATCAGTGAGACTAGCGGGGGACCCAATGAGCAGTTCTTC. As protein: CAISETSGGPNEQFF. V and J are TRBV10-3 and TRBJ2-1, with 11 bases fitting TRBD2. The CDR3 totals 15 residues. The ends lost 2 bases at V and 6 bases at J; junction bases unmatched: 3. Germline CDR1 reads ENHRY; CDR2 reads SYGVKD.

In DNA, the CDR3 is TGTGCCAGCAGCCGCGGGACAGGGTCTAACTATGGCTACACCTTC. This codes for CASSRGTGSNYGYTF. The J gene is TRBJ1-2, the V gene TRBV7-8; 9 bases are a match to TRBD1. The CDR3 is 15 amino acids. Germline CDR1 is SGHVS and CDR2 is FQNEAQ. The trim removed 5 bases at V and 0 bases at J, leaving 4 bases unmatched.

The chain combines TRBV14 with TRBJ1-1; D not resolved. CDR3 size: 13 residues. Looked up from germline, CDR1 is SGHDN and CDR2 is FVKESK. Trimming took 6 bases from V and 0 from J, leaving 8 bases between them. CDR3 bases: TGTGCCAGCAGACAGAATATGAACACTGAAGCTTTCTTT. Translation gives CASRQNMNTEAFF.

This chain joins TRBV4-1 and TRBJ2-3; 7 bases agree with TRBD2. The CDR3 totals 15 residues. The germline CDR1 and CDR2 sequences are MGHRA and YSYEKL. V gave up 1 base and J gave up 5 bases; unmatched junction bases: 6. The CDR3 reads CASSQGTSVRDTQYF. As DNA, the CDR3 is TGCGCCAGCAGCCAAGGGACTAGTGTAAGAGATACGCAGTATTTT.

The chain has TRBV7-9 and TRBJ1-3; the D gene is possibly TRBD1 (5 bases). Trimming pared 4 bases from V and 0 bases from J, leaving 19 bases between. Germline V CDR1 and CDR2: SEHNR, FQNEAQ (reference sequence). The CDR3 is 18 amino acids. CDR3: CASSSTAGGSSSGNTIYF. CDR3 in DNA: TGTGCCAGCAGCTCGACTGCCGGGGGTTCGAGCTCTGGAAACACCATATATTTT.

The chain joins TRBV6-2 or TRBV6-3 to TRBJ2-1; a possible D gene is TRBD2 (5 bases). V was shortened by 4 bases and J by 5 bases, with 18 bases between the two germline ends. This CDR3 has 16 residues. In germline, CDR1 is MNHEY, CDR2 SVGEGT. The CDR3 region has the DNA TGTGCCAGCAGTTTGGCCCAGAGGGAGAAGGACAATGAGCAGTTCTTC. Amino acid sequence: CASSLAQREKDNEQFF.

This clone was seen more than once but under ten times. The chain combines TRBV2 with TRBJ1-2, with D uncertain. Per germline, CDR1 SNHLY and CDR2 FYNNEI. This CDR3 is built from 11 residues. Trimming left V 10 bases short and J 13 bases short, with 19 bases between. For the CDR3, the DNA is TGTGCCACCTCCTACGGCGGTCTTCGCACCTTC. Translated: CATSYGGLRTF.

This rearrangement joins TRBV27 to TRBJ2-7; D is undetermined. With 7 bases removed from V and 4 bases from J, the gap between germline ends came to 20 bases. Germline CDR1 MNHEY, CDR2 SMNVEV (reference sequence). The CDR3 length is 15 residues. The DNA for the CDR3 is TGTGCCAGCACCCTCCGCGGCCTCGGTGAGTACGAGCAGTACTTC. Translated: CASTLRGLGEYEQYF.

This sequence joins TRBV9 and TRBJ1-1; D gene unclear. The CDR3 covers 13 residues. Per germline, CDR1 SGDLS and CDR2 YYNGEE. Trimming cost V 5 bases and J 0 bases, with 8 bases left between them. The CDR3 nucleotides read TGTGCCAGCAGAGCATTCTTGAACACTGAAGCTTTCTTT. This codes for CASRAFLNTEAFF.

This clone was observed a single time. The genes are TRBV7-9 and TRBJ2-7; TRBD1 aligns across 7 bases. The V segment lost 5 bases and the J segment 6 bases; nucleotides outside the gene matches: 4. The CDR3 has 12 residues. CDR1 is SEHNR, CDR2 FQNEAQ, per germline (reference sequence). The CDR3 region has the DNA TGTGCCAGCAGCAGAACAGGGGTCGAGCAGTACTTC. It yields the protein CASSRTGVEQYF.

The V and J genes are TRBV2 and TRBJ2-1; 11 bases map to TRBD2. CDR3 length: 15 amino acids. Germline CDR1 reads SNHLY; CDR2 reads FYNNEI. The junction had 6 bases not matched to a gene; V was cut back by 4 bases and J by 7 bases. CDR3 in DNA: TGTGCCAGCAGTGGAGTACTAGCGGGAGATAATGAGCAGTTCTTC. Protein: CASSGVLAGDNEQFF.

V and J are TRBV11-2 and TRBJ1-1, with 8 bases fitting TRBD1. The CDR3 sequence is 16 residues long. The J segment lost 1 base and the V segment lost 5 bases, leaving 9 bases of the junction unmatched. Germline V gives CDR1 SGHAT, CDR2 FQNNGV. This CDR3 reads CASSRTRGTGNTEAFF. The DNA for the CDR3 is TGTGCCAGCAGCCGAACCCGCGGGACAGGGAACACTGAAGCTTTCTTT.

The chain joins TRBV12-3 or TRBV12-4 to TRBJ2-7; the match to TRBD1 covers 9 bases. This CDR3 is built from 13 residues. V gave up 6 bases and J gave up 7 bases; unmatched junction bases: 7. The CDR3 loop reads CASRGTGSGEQYF. The DNA for the CDR3 is TGTGCCAGCAGAGGGACAGGGTCGGGAGAGCAGTACTTC.

The chain joins TRBV7-2 to TRBJ1-2; 9 bases agree with TRBD1. Germline loops: CDR1 SGHTA, CDR2 FQGNSA. After removal of 5 bases from V and 0 bases from J, the junction contained 4 bases not matched to a gene. The CDR3 covers 15 residues. The CDR3 protein is CASSPGQGPNYGYTF. The CDR3 DNA is TGTGCCAGCAGCCCGGGACAGGGCCCTAACTATGGCTACACCTTC.

Written as DNA, the CDR3 is TGTGCCAGCAGCAAAGCTGCCAGGGGAGCTCATGGCTACACCTTC. Amino acid sequence: CASSKAARGAHGYTF. The chain combines TRBV21-1 with TRBJ1-2; the table names TRBD1, a call not compared with the DNA. TRBV21-1 is tagged as a pseudogene. The CDR3 runs 15 residues.

The chain is built from TRBV5-6 and TRBJ1-1, with TRBD1 matching 7 bases. This CDR3 is built from 13 residues. From germline, CDR1 is SGHDT and CDR2 YYEEEE. Trimming cost V 4 bases and J 11 bases; bases outside gene matches: 11. CDR3 in amino acids: CASSRPQGLEAFF. The CDR3, as DNA: TGTGCCAGCAGCCGCCCACAGGGGTTGGAGGCTTTCTTT.

The chain carries TRBV5-1 and TRBJ2-7, with 7 bases lining up with TRBD1. Trimming removed 4 bases from V and 3 bases from J; junction bases left unmatched: 10. Germline V gene data show CDR1 as SGHRS and CDR2 as YFSETQ. CDR3 length equals 15 residues. The CDR3: CASSPRTTGLYEQYF. The CDR3 nucleotides read TGCGCCAGCAGCCCCAGAACGACAGGGCTCTACGAGCAGTACTTC.

This clone was detected only once. The chain uses TRBV29-1 and TRBJ1-1; tentatively, D is TRBD1 (5 bases). Trimming took off 7 bases at V and 6 bases at J, with 18 bases between the two ends. Germline V gene lookup returns CDR1 SQVTM and CDR2 ANQGSEA. There are 13 residues in the CDR3. The CDR3 sequence: CSADGGRDPEAFF. Here the CDR3 DNA reads TGCAGCGCCGACGGGGGTAGGGACCCTGAAGCTTTCTTT.